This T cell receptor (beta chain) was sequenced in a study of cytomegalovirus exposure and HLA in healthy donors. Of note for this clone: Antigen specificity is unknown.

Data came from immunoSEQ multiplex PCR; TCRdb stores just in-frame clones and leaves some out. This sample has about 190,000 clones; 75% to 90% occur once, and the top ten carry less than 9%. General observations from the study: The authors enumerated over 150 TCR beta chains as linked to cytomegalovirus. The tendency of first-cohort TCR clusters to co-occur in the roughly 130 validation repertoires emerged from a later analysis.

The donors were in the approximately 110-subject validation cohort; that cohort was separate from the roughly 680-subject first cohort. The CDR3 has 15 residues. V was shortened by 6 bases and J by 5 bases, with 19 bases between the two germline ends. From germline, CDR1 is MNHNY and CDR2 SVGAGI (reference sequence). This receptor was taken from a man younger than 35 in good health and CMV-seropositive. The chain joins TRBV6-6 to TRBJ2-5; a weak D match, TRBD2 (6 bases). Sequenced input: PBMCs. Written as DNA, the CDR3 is TGTGCCAGCAGGCGCATCGGGAGCCACCGGGAGACCCAGTACTTC. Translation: CASRRIGSHRETQYF.